A single sample is the source of the 10 T cell receptor beta chains below, sequenced in a study of blood T cell repertoires in COVID-19. Some clones are missing from TCRdb's copy, which holds only in-frame ones; the method was immunoSEQ multiplex PCR. The data contain roughly 150,000 clones, approximately 91% of them singletons. The source material was peripheral blood. The receptors originated from a man younger than 30 with COVID-19, enrolled during active disease.

This clone was picked up a small number of times. V usage is TRBV3-1 (or the pseudogene TRBV3-2) and J usage is TRBJ2-1, with D tentatively TRBD1 (5 bases). Germline CDR1 is LGHDT and CDR2 is YNNKEL (reference sequence). Trimming took 3 bases from V and 7 from J, leaving 10 bases between them. The CDR3 runs to 13 residues. The chain's CDR3 is CASSQDTQNEQFF. The CDR3 coding sequence is TGTGCCAGCAGCCAGGACACGCAGAATGAGCAGTTCTTC.

With regard to this clone: At one end the junction does not follow the germline gene, possibly because of a read error. The V gene is TRBV5-4, the J gene TRBJ1-4; D remains ambiguous. Germline V gene data show CDR1 as SGHNT and CDR2 as YYREEE (reference sequence). The CDR3 has 14 residues. CDR3 in amino acids: CASSDVSTNEKLLF. The CDR3 region has the DNA TGTGCCAGCAGCGACGTATCAACTAATGAAAAACTGCTTTTT.

The CDR3 here is CASSYTGKVSSPLHF. The DNA of the CDR3 is TGTGCCAGCAGTTACACAGGGAAAGTGAGTTCACCCCTCCACTTT. The chain has TRBV6-5 and TRBJ1-6, with D perhaps matching TRBD1 (6 bases). The CDR3 has 15 residues. CDR1 and CDR2 (germline): MNHEY, SVGAGI. Trimming took 2 bases from V and 9 from J, leaving 14 bases between them.

The rearrangement links TRBV9 to TRBJ2-3, with 7 bases matching TRBD2. J gave up 6 bases and V 1 base, and 8 bases lay outside the gene matches. Germline-derived CDR1 and CDR2 are SGDLS and YYNGEE. The CDR3 is 15 residues long. The CDR3 DNA is TGTGCCAGCAGCGTATGGGGGGGAGCCAAGGATACGCAGTATTTT. Its protein is CASSVWGGAKDTQYF.

The rearrangement links TRBV15 to TRBJ1-6; a possible D gene is TRBD1 (6 bases). The CDR3 contains 14 residues. CDR1 LNHNV and CDR2 YYDKDF come from the germline V gene (reference sequence). V gave up 5 bases and J gave up 5 bases, with 10 bases separating them. Here the CDR3 DNA reads TGTGCCACCAGCCTAGGGGGTAATAATTCACCCCTCCACTTT. The encoded protein is CATSLGGNNSPLHF.

This clone has just one count. The chain employs TRBV28 and TRBJ2-2; TRBD2 matches 7 bases. Trimming removed 6 bases from V and 4 bases from J; junction bases left unmatched: 11. This CDR3 spans 16 amino acids. Germline assignment: CDR1 MDHEN and CDR2 SYDVKM. The CDR3 DNA sequence: TGTGCCAGCAGCCTTTCGCGGGGGACGGGCACCGGGGAGCTGTTTTTT. This sequence encodes CASSLSRGTGTGELFF.

CDR3 DNA: TGTGCCAGCAGACTGACAGGGGCGGCGGGAGGGGTCTACAATGAGCAGTTCTTC. Encoded protein: CASRLTGAAGGVYNEQFF. The chain has TRBV28 and TRBJ2-1, with a tentative D call TRBD2 (9 bases). The CDR3 is 18 amino acids. Per the germline V gene, CDR1 is MDHEN and CDR2 is SYDVKM. V dropped 6 bases and J dropped 3 bases, with 24 bases sitting between them.

Only one count was recorded for this clone. This sequence joins TRBV21-1 and TRBJ1-1. TRBV21-1 is shown as a pseudogene. This CDR3 has 15 amino acids. The CDR3 here is CASSPSGPGNTEAFF. The CDR3 DNA is TGTGCCAGCAGCCCATCGGGTCCGGGGAACACTGAAGCTTTCTTT.

CDR3 protein: CASSPGLAGVTGELFF. The CDR3, as DNA: TGCGCCAGCAGCCCCGGACTAGCGGGAGTGACCGGGGAGCTGTTTTTT. The V and J genes are TRBV4-3 and TRBJ2-2, with 13 positions matching TRBD2. After removal of 4 bases from V and 5 bases from J, the junction contained 4 bases not matched to a gene. Germline CDR1 LGHNA, CDR2 YSLEER. The CDR3 contains 16 residues.

The V gene is TRBV3-1 (or the pseudogene TRBV3-2), the J gene TRBJ1-5; 11 bases are shared with TRBD1. Trimming at V came to 6 bases and at J to 2 bases, leaving 9 bases not matched to a gene. The germline V gene encodes CDR1 LGHDT and CDR2 YNNKEL (reference sequence). CDR3 length: 17 residues. The CDR3 loop is CASRRPRTGGCNQPQHF. CDR3 in DNA: TGTGCCAGCAGAAGACCGCGGACAGGGGGCTGCAATCAGCCCCAGCATTTT.